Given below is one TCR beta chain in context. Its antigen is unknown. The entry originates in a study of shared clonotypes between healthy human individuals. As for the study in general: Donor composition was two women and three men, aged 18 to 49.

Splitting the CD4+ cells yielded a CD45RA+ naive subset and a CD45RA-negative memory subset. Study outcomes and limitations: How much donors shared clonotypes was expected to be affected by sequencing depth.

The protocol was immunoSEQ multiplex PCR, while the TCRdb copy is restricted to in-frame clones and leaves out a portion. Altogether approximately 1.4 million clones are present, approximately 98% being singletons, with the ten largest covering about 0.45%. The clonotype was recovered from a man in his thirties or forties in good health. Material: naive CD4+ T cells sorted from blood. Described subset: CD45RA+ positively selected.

In DNA, the CDR3 is TGCGCCAGCAGCCTTCGAGGACAGGGTCCCTACGAGCAGTACTTC. This translates into CASSLRGQGPYEQYF. J is TRBJ2-7 and V is TRBV4-3; TRBD1 aligns across 8 bases. The CDR3 covers 15 residues. The trim removed 4 bases at V and 2 bases at J, leaving 7 bases unmatched. Germline lookup yields CDR1 LGHNA and CDR2 YSLEER.